These 32 T cell receptor beta chains came from one sample sequenced in a study of T cells in localized non-small cell lung cancer. Data came from immunoSEQ multiplex PCR; TCRdb stores just in-frame clones and leaves some out. Among thousands of clones listed, about 30% were seen once. Sequenced material: normal lung tissue next to the tumor, taken before any cancer treatment. The receptors come from a man aged 40 to 69 with stage I lung adenocarcinoma.

The CDR3 DNA reads TGTGCCAGCAGTCCGACTCACAATGAGCAGTTCTTC. Translation gives CASSPTHNEQFF. This chain uses TRBV6-8 with TRBJ2-1; D not resolved. The V gene's germline CDR1 is MNHGY and CDR2 SAAAGT. This CDR3 contains 12 residues. The V gene lost 5 bases and the J gene lost 5 bases, with 7 bases spanning the gap.

DNA of the CDR3: TGTGCCAGCAGCTTAAATCAGGGAAATTCACCCCTCCACTTT. It specifies CASSLNQGNSPLHF. The rearrangement uses TRBV11-3 and TRBJ1-6; possible D gene TRBD1, 5 bases. This CDR3 spans 14 amino acids. V lost 2 bases and J 7 bases, leaving 9 bases between the germline ends. Germline CDR1 and CDR2: SGHNT and YENEEA. Full variable domain (missing parts from reference TRBV11-3 and TRBJ1-6): EAGVVQSPRYKIIEKKQPVAFWCNPISGHNTLYWYLQNLGQGPELLIRYENEEAVDDSQLPKDRFSAERLKGVDSTLKIQPAELGDSAVYLCASSLNQGNSPLHFGNGTRLTVT.

This clone has a handful of counts. The CDR3 spells CASRRLNTEAFF. In nucleotides, the CDR3 is TGTGCCAGCAGACGTTTGAACACTGAAGCTTTCTTT. The J gene is TRBJ1-1, the V gene TRBV6-7; D is undetermined. TRBV6-7 is designated an ORF whose function remains uncertain. This CDR3 is built from 12 residues. V gave up 6 bases and J gave up 0 bases, with 5 bases separating them.

V gene TRBV29-1 combines with J gene TRBJ1-5; unclear D gene. Trimming pared 4 bases from V and 6 bases from J, leaving 16 bases between. Germline V gives CDR1 SQVTM, CDR2 ANQGSEA. This CDR3 comprises 14 residues. CDR3 protein: CSVGGSQLGQPQHF. As DNA, the CDR3 is TGCAGCGTTGGAGGGTCGCAGCTGGGTCAGCCCCAGCATTTT.

Within the sample, this clone is medium-sized (0.01 to 0.1%). The chain joins TRBV9 to TRBJ2-5; possible D gene TRBD2, 5 bases. This CDR3 comprises 14 residues. CDR1 SGDLS and CDR2 YYNGEE come from the germline V gene. The V gene lost 6 bases and the J gene lost 5 bases, with 17 bases spanning the gap. This CDR3 is CASMINGVWETQYF. The CDR3 nucleotides read TGTGCCAGCATGATCAACGGGGTTTGGGAGACCCAGTACTTC.

This clone came up a few times. V and J are TRBV11-3 and TRBJ1-3, with a possible D match to TRBD1 (6 bases). The CDR3 runs to 14 residues. Germline loops: CDR1 SGHNT, CDR2 YENEEA. V lost 4 bases, J lost 0 bases, and 7 bases lay in between. The DNA for the CDR3 is TGTGCCAGCAGCTCGACAGGCTCTGGAAACACCATATATTTT. It codes for CASSSTGSGNTIYF.

The chain links TRBV6-8 to TRBJ2-7; D ambiguous. The CDR3 covers 14 residues. Germline V gene sequence: CDR1 MNHGY, CDR2 SAAAGT. V was clipped by 2 bases and J by 3 bases, with 11 bases between them. This CDR3 is CASSYRAGRYEQYF. DNA for the CDR3: TGTGCCAGCAGTTACAGGGCAGGTCGCTACGAGCAGTACTTC.

The chain is built from TRBV19 and TRBJ2-7; D may be TRBD1 (6 bases). Germline CDR1 and CDR2: LNHDA and SQIVND (reference sequence). The CDR3 extends over 18 amino acids. Trimming stripped 9 bases from V and 2 bases from J, with 29 bases between. Here the CDR3 reads CASSPDSAQWPPPYEQYF. In DNA form, the CDR3 reads TGTGCCAGCTCCCCGGACAGTGCACAATGGCCACCTCCCTACGAGCAGTACTTC.

In this sample, this clone is medium-sized (0.01 to 0.1%). The rearrangement links TRBV11-3 to TRBJ1-6, with a possible D match to TRBD1 (6 bases). Trimming shortened V by 3 bases and J by 7 bases, and 16 bases separated the two germline ends. CDR3 length equals 16 residues. Germline assignment: CDR1 SGHNT and CDR2 YENEEA. The CDR3 protein is CASSLAAGQKNSPLHF. In nucleotides, the CDR3 is TGTGCCAGCAGCTTGGCCGCCGGACAGAAAAATTCACCCCTCCACTTT. The variable domain in full, with the rest retrieved from reference TRBV11-3 and TRBJ1-6, is EAGVVQSPRYKIIEKKQPVAFWCNPISGHNTLYWYLQNLGQGPELLIRYENEEAVDDSQLPKDRFSAERLKGVDSTLKIQPAELGDSAVYLCASSLAAGQKNSPLHFGNGTRLTVT.

The chain employs TRBV29-1 and TRBJ1-1, with TRBD1 as a possible D gene (5 bases). The CDR3 covers 13 residues. V lost 7 bases, J lost 4 bases, and 16 bases lay in between. Germline V gene sequence: CDR1 SQVTM, CDR2 ANQGSEA. CDR3 loop: CSAQGVKGTEAFF. The CDR3 bases are TGCAGCGCCCAAGGGGTAAAGGGCACTGAAGCTTTCTTT.

The chain recombines TRBV14 with TRBJ1-4; D call uncertain. Trimming stripped 5 bases from V and 6 bases from J, with 16 bases between. This CDR3 contains 15 residues. Germline CDR1 reads SGHDN; CDR2 reads FVKESK. The CDR3 coding sequence is TGTGCCAGCAGCGGCGTTTCTGGCGGCTATGAAAAACTGTTTTTT. Translation: CASSGVSGGYEKLFF.

The chain links TRBV15 to TRBJ2-4; D perhaps matches TRBD2 (5 bases). V was trimmed by 3 bases and J by 8 bases, leaving 14 bases between them. CDR1 and CDR2 (germline): LNHNV, YYDKDF (reference sequence). This CDR3 is 14 amino acids long. This chain's CDR3 is CATSSLRLADIQYF. CDR3 nucleotides: TGTGCCACCAGCAGTCTCCGGCTAGCTGACATTCAGTACTTC.

This chain connects TRBV5-1 to TRBJ2-1; 11 bases match TRBD2. CDR1 and CDR2 (germline): SGHRS, YFSETQ. The CDR3 covers 16 residues. V dropped 0 bases and J dropped 9; count of bases not matched to a gene: 8. The CDR3 nucleotides are TGCGCCAGCAGCTTGGGGCTAGCGGGGGGATATGGTGAGCAGTTCTTC. Protein: CASSLGLAGGYGEQFF. The full variable domain, its missing parts supplied by reference TRBV5-1 and TRBJ2-1, is KAGVTQTPRYLIKTRGQQVTLSCSPISGHRSVSWYQQTPGQGLQFLFEYFSETQRNKGNFPGRFSGRQFSNSRSEMNVSTLELGDSALYLCASSLGLAGGYGEQFFGPGTRLTVL.

The chain is built from TRBV6-8 and TRBJ2-7; D perhaps matches TRBD1 (5 bases). Germline V CDR1 and CDR2: MNHGY, SAAAGT. The CDR3 totals 13 residues. V lost 5 bases, J lost 2 bases, and 10 bases lay in between. CDR3 sequence (DNA): TGTGCCAGCAGTAACAGGTACGCCTACGAGCAGTACTTC. Protein product: CASSNRYAYEQYF.

The J gene is TRBJ1-2, the V gene TRBV18; the D gene is possibly TRBD1 (6 bases). The germline CDR1 and CDR2 sequences are KGHSH and LQKENI. This CDR3 region has 15 residues. Trimming took off 1 base at V and 6 bases at J, with 15 bases between the two ends. CDR3 residues: CASSPREQGVHGYTF. The DNA of the CDR3 is TGTGCCAGCTCACCACGGGAACAGGGAGTGCATGGCTACACCTTC. Full variable domain (missing parts from reference TRBV18 and TRBJ1-2): NAGVMQNPRHLVRRRGQEARLRCSPMKGHSHVYWYRQLPEEGLKFMVYLQKENIIDESGMPKERFSAEFPKEGPSILRIQQVVRGDSAAYFCASSPREQGVHGYTFGSGTRLTVV.

Within the sample, this clone is medium-sized. The V gene is TRBV4-1, the J gene TRBJ1-2, with D unresolved. CDR3 length: 14 residues. Trimming took 1 base from V and 8 from J, leaving 14 bases between them. The germline V gene has CDR1 MGHRA and CDR2 YSYEKL. The CDR3 loop reads CASSQVGDGEGYTF. DNA of the CDR3: TGCGCCAGCAGCCAAGTCGGGGATGGGGAAGGCTACACCTTC.

This clone was counted a few times. This sequence joins TRBV9 and TRBJ1-2, with D possibly TRBD1 on 6 matching bases. The germline CDR1 and CDR2 sequences are SGDLS and YYNGEE. The CDR3 is made up of 16 amino acids. With 0 bases removed from V and 6 bases from J, the gap between germline ends came to 18 bases. CDR3 bases: TGTGCCAGCAGCGTAGTATATAAGGTGACAGGTAATGGCTACACCTTC. Its protein product is CASSVVYKVTGNGYTF.

This clone appeared a single time. V is TRBV19 and J is TRBJ2-1; 11 positions match TRBD2. Looked up from germline, CDR1 is LNHDA and CDR2 is SQIVND (reference sequence). The trim removed 7 bases at V and 2 bases at J, leaving 10 bases unmatched. This CDR3 spans 17 amino acids. CDR3 in DNA: TGTGCCAGTAAGGGACTAGCGGCCAAGGGCCCCTACAATGAGCAGTTCTTC. Translation: CASKGLAAKGPYNEQFF.

The chain carries TRBV18 and TRBJ1-3, with a possible D match to TRBD1 (5 bases). The germline gives CDR1 KGHSH, CDR2 LQKENI. The CDR3 sequence is 15 residues long. Trimming cost V 8 bases and J 1 base, with 15 bases left between them. The CDR3 spells CASLPTGASGNTIYF. The CDR3 region has the DNA TGTGCCAGCCTTCCTACCGGGGCTTCTGGAAACACCATATATTTT.

J is TRBJ2-3 and V is TRBV4-1; D may be TRBD2 (5 bases). Germline V gene lookup returns CDR1 MGHRA and CDR2 YSYEKL. The CDR3 consists of 16 residues. Between the trimmed V and J ends, which lost 0 bases and 5 bases, there was a span of 15 bases. The CDR3 DNA reads TGCGCCAGCAGCCAAGATCCACCCGGGAATGGAGATACGCAGTATTTT. Translated: CASSQDPPGNGDTQYF.

The chain uses TRBV6-8 and TRBJ2-1; the D gene is possibly TRBD2 (7 bases). CDR1 is MNHGY and CDR2 is SAAAGT in the germline V gene. There are 16 residues in the CDR3. The germline V and J ends were trimmed by 0 bases and 6 bases, with 15 bases remaining between them. CDR3 coding DNA: TGTGCCAGCAGTTACTCGAGAGGGGGGGCGGCCAATGAGCAGTTCTTC. Its translation is CASSYSRGGAANEQFF.

V is TRBV6-8 and J is TRBJ1-2; a possible D gene is TRBD1 (5 bases). V was cut by 6 bases and J by 7 bases, with 12 bases left in between. The CDR3 covers 12 residues. Germline values: CDR1 MNHGY, CDR2 SAAAGT. This CDR3 is CASRPRAAGYTF. CDR3 in DNA: TGTGCCAGCAGACCCAGGGCGGCTGGCTACACCTTC.

V usage is TRBV11-3 and J usage is TRBJ2-7, with TRBD2 matching 9 bases. CDR1 SGHNT and CDR2 YENEEA come from the germline V gene. The CDR3 sequence is 16 residues long. The junction had 12 bases not matched to a gene; V was cut back by 5 bases and J by 4 bases. CDR3 residues: CASSPGSSGSFYEQYF. For the CDR3, the DNA is TGTGCCAGCAGCCCGGGGAGTAGCGGGAGTTTTTACGAGCAGTACTTC.

The genes are TRBV25-1 and TRBJ1-2, with 8 bases fitting TRBD1. This CDR3 comprises 16 residues. The ends lost 4 bases at V and 5 bases at J; junction bases unmatched: 12. CDR1 and CDR2 (germline): MGHDK, SYGVNS. The CDR3 sequence: CASSAHAGQGQYGYTF. The CDR3 nucleotides read TGTGCCAGCAGTGCCCACGCAGGACAGGGTCAATATGGCTACACCTTC.

V is TRBV18 and J is TRBJ2-7; TRBD2 agrees at 11 bases. This CDR3 region has 17 residues. Trimming removed 3 bases from V and 4 bases from J; junction bases left unmatched: 11. Germline V gives CDR1 KGHSH, CDR2 LQKENI. Here the CDR3 reads CASSPSGRAVTTYEQYF. DNA of the CDR3: TGTGCCAGCTCACCTAGCGGGAGGGCCGTAACTACGTACGAGCAGTACTTC.

V is TRBV19 and J is TRBJ1-2; TRBD1 might be the D (6 bases). CDR3 length: 12 residues. The germline V gene has CDR1 LNHDA and CDR2 SQIVND (reference sequence). V was clipped by 3 bases and J by 6 bases, with 8 bases between them. The CDR3 sequence: CASSINRDGYTF. The CDR3 DNA follows: TGTGCCAGTAGTATCAACAGGGATGGCTACACCTTC.

By sample share, this clone is medium-sized (0.01 to 0.1%). The chain couples TRBV11-3 to TRBJ2-7; 9 positions agree with TRBD1. CDR1 is SGHNT, CDR2 YENEEA, per germline. The junction had 5 bases not matched to a gene; V was cut back by 5 bases and J by 3 bases. The CDR3 is 14 residues long. CDR3 amino acids: CASSPGTGFYEQYF. DNA of the CDR3: TGTGCCAGCAGCCCGGGGACAGGGTTCTACGAGCAGTACTTC.

This chain joins TRBV14 and TRBJ2-7, with D unclear. The CDR3 consists of 13 residues. The germline CDR1 and CDR2 sequences are SGHDN and FVKESK. Trimming pared 3 bases from V and 2 bases from J, leaving 8 bases between. The CDR3 DNA reads TGTGCCAGCAGCCAGGGCCGAGCCTACGAGCAGTACTTC. Protein sequence: CASSQGRAYEQYF. Supplemented by reference TRBV14 and TRBJ2-7, the full variable domain reads EAGVTQFPSHSVIEKGQTVTLRCDPISGHDNLYWYRRVMGKEIKFLLHFVKESKQDESGMPNNRFLAERTGGTYSTLKVQPAELEDSGVYFCASSQGRAYEQYFGPGTRLTVT.

The gene calls are TRBV28 and TRBJ1-2; D not certain. V was pared by 3 bases and J by 4 bases, with 9 bases between. The CDR3 runs 13 residues. Looked up from germline, CDR1 is MDHEN and CDR2 is SYDVKM. This chain's CDR3 is CASSLLILYGYTF. CDR3 nucleotides: TGTGCCAGCAGTTTGTTAATCCTCTATGGCTACACCTTC.

This clone was found a few times. The germline gene is not matched at one end of the junction; a read error may be the cause. This chain uses TRBV30 with TRBJ2-3; either TRBD1 or TRBD2 may supply D (5 bases each). This CDR3 spans 13 amino acids. Per the germline V gene, CDR1 is GTSNPN and CDR2 is SVGIG (reference sequence). Written as DNA, the CDR3 is TGTGCCTCGAGTCGGGGCGACGTAGATACGCAGTATTTT. Its protein is CASSRGDVDTQYF.

This clone was recorded a few times. V usage is TRBV18 and J usage is TRBJ2-1; 10 nucleotides line up with TRBD2. This CDR3 spans 15 amino acids. V lost 0 bases to trimming and J lost 9 bases; unmatched junction nucleotides: 5. CDR1 is KGHSH, CDR2 LQKENI, per germline. CDR3 nucleotide sequence: TGTGCCAGCTCACCACCGGCTAGCGGGAGAAGTGAGCAGTTCTTC. Its protein is CASSPPASGRSEQFF.

V is TRBV6-8 and J is TRBJ1-5; 8 nucleotides align to TRBD1. The V gene end was trimmed by 6 bases and the J gene end by 6 bases; junction bases not matched to a gene: 10. The CDR3 spans 15 residues. Looked up from germline, CDR1 is MNHGY and CDR2 is SAAAGT. CDR3 in amino acids: CASRTYRGISQPQHF. The CDR3 DNA is TGTGCCAGCAGAACTTACAGGGGGATAAGTCAGCCCCAGCATTTT.